This T cell receptor beta chain was captured by sequencing in a study of early T cells in non-severe SARS-CoV-2 infection (dated by TCRdb to the early 2020s). General notes on the study: Because TCR sequencing relied on bulk RNA taken from unsorted whole blood, pairing of alpha and beta chains was not possible.

This was a case-control study nested in a cohort of healthcare workers in London, UK, who had nasopharyngeal swab PCR tests and blood samples taken every week. Healthcare workers were recruited between 23 and 31 March 2020, during the week of the UK lockdown, and were followed weekly for up to about 16 weeks. Taken from cysteine to phenylalanine, the CDR3 has 14 residues. The only DNA kept is the CDR3, 42 bases in frame from the first base. CDR1 and CDR2, looked up from the germline V gene, are SGHVS and FNYEAQ. V is reduced by 3 bases and J by 7 bases, leaving a spacing of 13 bases between them. The method behind the library was 5' RACE. Reads for this sample came from a NextSeq 500. In the TCR library protocol, unique molecular identifiers were attached to individual cDNA molecules to correct for PCR bias and sequencing error. Both TCR alpha and beta chains were sequenced, and tight co-correlation was observed between alpha and beta sequence abundances in each sample. In the paper's pipeline: Decombinator V4 was used to perform V gene, J gene and CDR3 annotation of TCR sequences. Expanded TCRs were defined as changing significantly between any two time points under a Poisson model with p below 0.0001. Abundances of TCRs were expressed as counts per million after normalisation to the total number of TCRs sequenced in each sample. TRAV1-2 paired with TRAJ12, TRAJ20 or TRAJ33 defined MAIT TCRs, while TRAV10 paired with TRAJ18 defined iNKT TCRs. VDJdb, accessed 1 November 2021, was searched for CMV, EBV and SARS-CoV-2 annotated TCRs, excluding TCRs annotated for multiple antigens. TCRdb passed the public sequencing reads through fastp at Q25 and MiXCR, retaining productive beta sequences. Each CDR3 protein gets just one entry, which takes the most common genes and DNA from the rows behind it. These V and J calls derive from TCRdb rather than the authors' analysis. This sample is represented by approximately 97,000 distinct CDR3 sequences; around 13% of them were singletons. 5% to 8% of the sample is in the top ten clones.

What the study reported, not specific to this receptor: VDJdb matching was skewed toward anti-spike CD8 responses, so virus-specific expansions were likely underestimated and private and CD4 specificities were missed.

Points on this clonotype: Which antigen it targets is not known. Per-base quality was not reported, and no clone a single base away is much larger than it.

This chain joins TRBV7-6 to TRBJ2-1; TRBD2 could be the D gene, as 5 bases match. The clonotype comes from an adult who was a healthcare worker with PCR-confirmed SARS-CoV-2 infection or an uninfected control (not recorded which). Sequencing was performed on whole blood. This receptor carries the CDR3 CASSFSRVGNEQFF. DNA sequence: TGTGCCAGCAGCTTCTCGAGGGTCGGTAATGAGCAGTTCTTC. The reference TRBV7-6 and TRBJ2-1 proteins fill in what lies around the CDR3, so the full variable domain reads GAGVSQSPRYKVTKRGQDVALRCDPISGHVSLYWYRQALGQGPEFLTYFNYEAQQDKSGLPNDRFSAERPEGSISTLTIQRTEQRDSAMYRCASSFSRVGNEQFFGPGTRLTVL.